This note documents a single TCR beta chain sequence. Generated by immunoSEQ multiplex PCR, the TCRdb table keeps only in-frame clones and is missing some. The sample holds hundreds of thousands of clones, approximately 86% seen once. The data belong to a study of blood T cell repertoires in COVID-19. Study-wide context: Samples came from the United States, Italy and Spain, spanning acute and convalescent COVID-19. The analysed material was cDNA or gDNA that came from T cells, B-cell-depleted T cells, or PBMCs.

Cohorts were determined from participant-reported clinical history. Two negative PCRs, clearance, or symptom resolution characterized the recovered Cohort 3 donors. This CDR3 is 14 amino acids long. J lost 3 bases, V lost 3 bases, and 5 bases had no gene match. Germline CDR1 and CDR2: LGHNA and YSLEER. The chain joins TRBV4-3 to TRBJ2-7, with 7 bases matching TRBD2. Sequencing was done on a sample of PBMCs or T cells enriched from blood (not recorded which). The source of this sequence is a woman between 45 and 60 years old who had recovered from COVID-19. The CDR3 DNA sequence: TGCGCCAGCAGCCAGTTCAAGCGGGGCTACGAGCAGTACTTC. This sequence encodes CASSQFKRGYEQYF.